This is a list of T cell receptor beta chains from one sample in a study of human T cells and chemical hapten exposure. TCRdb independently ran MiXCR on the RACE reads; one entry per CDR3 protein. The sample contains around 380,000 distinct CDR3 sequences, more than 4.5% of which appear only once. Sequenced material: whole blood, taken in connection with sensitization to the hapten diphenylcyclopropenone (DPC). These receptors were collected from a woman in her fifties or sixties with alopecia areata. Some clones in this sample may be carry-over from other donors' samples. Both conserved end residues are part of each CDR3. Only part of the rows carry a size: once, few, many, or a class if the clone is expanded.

CASSFRVGQGAGETQYF	many	17	TRBV5-1	TRBJ2-5
CSALQGYEQYF	many	11	TRBV20-1	TRBJ2-7
CASSLAARGETQYF	-	14	TRBV5-1	TRBJ2-5
CASSLGPQGSSRGYTF	few	16	TRBV7-6	TRBJ1-2
CSASEGVYSSYNSPLHF	few	17	TRBV20-1	TRBJ1-6
CSAPGRVDTQYF	many	12	TRBV20-1	TRBJ2-3
CASTRGGHEQFF	-	12	TRBV2	TRBJ2-1
CASSPSGAHNEQFF	many	14	TRBV11-3	TRBJ2-1
CASSLYPGTGERYNEQFF	-	18	TRBV12-3/TRBV12-4	TRBJ2-1
CASRTGQGASSYNSPLHF	-	18	TRBV12-3/TRBV12-4	TRBJ1-6
CASSQEGGRRTEAFF	many	15	TRBV4-1	TRBJ1-1
CASSRQWNTIYF	many	12	TRBV12-3/TRBV12-4	TRBJ1-3
CASSPYADTQYF	few	12	TRBV7-8	TRBJ2-3
CASSRRQGLNTEAFF	-	15	TRBV11-2	TRBJ1-1
CSARDGSGANVLTF	many	14	TRBV20-1	TRBJ2-6
CASSPTRADTQYF	many	13	TRBV13	TRBJ2-3
CASSLVGVWNTEAFF	few	15	TRBV11-2	TRBJ1-1
CASSLQAGDNQPQHF	many	15	TRBV5-1	TRBJ1-5
CASSQVQLAGVNEQFF	many	16	TRBV4-3	TRBJ2-1
CASSSAGTGEYF	many	12	TRBV12-3/TRBV12-4	TRBJ2-3
CASSLVTSGRAVDTQYF	-	17	TRBV7-2	TRBJ2-3
CASSGDRLFVSTDTQYF	few	17	TRBV12-3/TRBV12-4	TRBJ2-3
CASSLAGGLLTEAFF	many	15	TRBV5-1	TRBJ1-1
CSVDRRANTEAFF	few	13	TRBV29-1	TRBJ1-1
CSARSTRTDTQYF	few	13	TRBV20-1	TRBJ2-3
CASSGPRGSYNEQFF	many	15	TRBV7-9	TRBJ2-1
CAISGQGYNEQFF	many	13	TRBV10-3	TRBJ2-1
CSATPGLTSSTDTQYF	few	16	TRBV20-1	TRBJ2-3
CASSYNNEQYF	many	11	TRBV6-5	TRBJ2-7
CASSLGDRTTDTQYF	-	15	TRBV11-2	TRBJ2-3
CASSPPGQGNTIYF	once	14	TRBV19	TRBJ1-3
CASSPKALGEQFF	-	13	TRBV12-3/TRBV12-4	TRBJ2-1
CASGDRVQEKLFF	-	13	TRBV18	TRBJ1-4
CASSSYHGTDTQYF	-	14	TRBV13	TRBJ2-3
CATPGRVVYEQYF	-	13	TRBV6-1	TRBJ2-7
CASSVVLAGSPFF	many	13	TRBV9	TRBJ1-1
CASSLAAGSGANVLTF	few	16	TRBV7-6	TRBJ2-6
CASSQDSRAHEQYF	few	14	TRBV3-1	TRBJ2-7
CATSKTGADADTQYF	few	15	TRBV24-1	TRBJ2-3
CASSYAENNEQFF	many	13	TRBV6-2/TRBV6-3	TRBJ2-1
CASSQAGTGGSEKLFF	many	16	TRBV3-1	TRBJ1-4
CASTAGGGRETQYF	many	14	TRBV6-5	TRBJ2-5
CASSVARAGRVGELFF	many	16	TRBV9	TRBJ2-2